The clone carrying this TCR beta chain was seen a single time. The data stem from a study of control samples from healthy donors and cancer patients. CDR3 length equals 14 residues. The V gene lost 2 bases and the J gene lost 8 bases, with 14 bases spanning the gap. Germline V gives CDR1 SGHRS, CDR2 YFSETQ. Measured with immunoSEQ multiplex PCR; TCRdb has only the in-frame clones, and not every one. The table has 150,000 to 200,000 clones, roughly 92% seen once. Sequencing was carried out using blood. The receptor was derived from a man in his thirties or forties in good health. The genes are TRBV5-1 and TRBJ2-1, with TRBD1 as a possible D gene (6 bases). The DNA for the CDR3 is TGCGCCAGCAGCTTAACGACAGGCCCAGATGAGCAGTTCTTC. Amino acids: CASSLTTGPDEQFF.